Listed below are T cell receptor beta chains from one sample, sequenced in a study of control samples from healthy donors and cancer patients. Sequenced by immunoSEQ multiplex PCR; TCRdb stores in-frame clones only, minus some. The sample contains tens of thousands of clones, roughly 90% of which appear only once. Source material: PBMCs. The receptors originated from a man between 40 and 49 years old with colorectal cancer. CDR3s include the opening cysteine and the closing phenylalanine or tryptophan. The D gene is left open where the match is weak.

. | TRBJ1-1 | TRBV11-2 | CASSLVVGNTEAFF | TGTGCCAGCAGCTTAGTGGTCGGAAACACTGAAGCTTTCTTT
. | TRBJ1-5 | TRBV2 | CASSPGLQSGQPQHF | TGTGCCAGCAGCCCGGGACTGCAAAGTGGTCAGCCCCAGCATTTT
TRBD2 | TRBJ2-5 | TRBV6-2/TRBV6-3 | CASSRTSGGISTETQYF | TGTGCCAGCAGCCGGACTAGCGGGGGGATTTCGACGGAGACCCAGTACTTC
. | TRBJ1-2 | TRBV3-1/TRBV3-2 | CASSQSLTVYGYTF | TGTGCCAGCAGCCAAAGCCTGACGGTCTATGGCTACACCTTC
. | TRBJ2-2 | TRBV7-7 | CASSLGGGLAGELFF | TGTGCCAGCAGCTTAGGAGGGGGTTTGGCCGGGGAGCTGTTTTTT
TRBD1 | TRBJ2-2 | TRBV5-1 | CASSQRQGSTGELFF | TGCGCCAGCAGCCAGAGACAGGGGAGCACCGGGGAGCTGTTTTTT
TRBD2 | TRBJ2-3 | TRBV15 | CATTVTSGGTDTQYF | TGTGCCACCACTGTGACTAGCGGGGGAACAGATACGCAGTATTTT
. | TRBJ2-3 | TRBV29-1 | CSVDNNADTQYF | TGCAGCGTTGATAACAACGCAGATACGCAGTATTTT
TRBD1 | TRBJ2-7 | TRBV25-1 | CASSERDRSGEQYF | TGTGCCAGCAGTGAAAGGGACAGGTCCGGCGAGCAGTACTTC
TRBD1 | TRBJ1-1 | TRBV7-9 | CASSTDRAMSEAFF | TGTGCCAGCAGCACGGACAGGGCGATGTCTGAAGCTTTCTTT